Listed here are 14 T cell receptor beta chains from one sample, sequenced in a study of shared clonotypes between healthy human individuals. Only in-frame clones appear in the TCRdb table, and some are missing; sequencing was by immunoSEQ multiplex PCR. Of roughly 1,800,000 clones in the sample, about 95% were seen once. As defined, naive CD8 cells were CD45RO-negative and positively selected for CCR7, with terminally differentiated effector memory CD45RA+ cells excluded. The specimen was naive CD8+ T cells sorted from blood. The receptors here all came from a man aged 18 to 29 in good health.

The chain is built from TRBV4-1 and TRBJ2-7, with D perhaps TRBD2 (6 bases). CDR1 and CDR2 from the germline V gene are MGHRA and YSYEKL. The CDR3 loop spans 16 amino acids. Trimming left V 0 bases short and J 4 bases short, with 16 bases between. The CDR3 DNA follows: TGCGCCAGCAGCCAAGATACCGGGACTGAACCGTACGAGCAGTACTTC. Protein product: CASSQDTGTEPYEQYF.

This rearrangement joins TRBV6-4 to TRBJ1-6, with TRBD1 matching 8 bases. This CDR3 region has 14 residues. The V and J ends lost 2 bases and 7 bases, in that order; junction bases with no gene match: 1. Germline CDR1 and CDR2: MRHNA and SNTAGT. The CDR3 DNA sequence: TGTGCCAGCAGTGACCAGGGGGCGAATTCACCCCTCCACTTT. This gives the protein CASSDQGANSPLHF.

The J gene is TRBJ2-7, the V gene TRBV5-1; D gene unclear. CDR1 is SGHRS, CDR2 YFSETQ, per germline. The CDR3 is made up of 12 amino acids. V was pared by 5 bases and J by 6 bases, with 12 bases between. This CDR3 is CASRILAGEQYF. The CDR3, as DNA: TGCGCCAGCAGAATCCTGGCAGGCGAGCAGTACTTC.

The V and J genes are TRBV4-3 and TRBJ1-4; TRBD1 matches 7 bases. V shed 3 bases and J 6 bases; nucleotides not matched to a gene: 10. This CDR3 spans 16 amino acids. Germline V CDR1 and CDR2: LGHNA, YSLEER. The CDR3, as DNA: TGCGCCAGCAGCCAGGAAAGGGGGCAATATGATGAAAAACTGTTTTTT. It translates to CASSQERGQYDEKLFF.

In the case of this clone: The sample carries other DNA sequences with the same CDR3. This rearrangement joins TRBV6-5 to TRBJ1-1; weak D call: TRBD1 (6 bases). Germline values: CDR1 MNHEY, CDR2 SVGAGI. CDR3 length: 13 amino acids. V was clipped by 5 bases and J by 1 base, with 8 bases between them. The CDR3 DNA follows: TGTGCCAGCAGTCTGGACAGGAACACTGAAGCTTTCTTT. Protein sequence: CASSLDRNTEAFF.

This chain links TRBV4-2 with TRBJ1-2; D is ambiguous. The CDR3 totals 13 residues. CDR1 is LGHNA and CDR2 is YNFKEQ in the germline V gene. Trimming took off 0 bases at V and 8 bases at J, with 10 bases between the two ends. In DNA form, the CDR3 reads TGTGCCAGCAGCCAAGATAACCCCTGGGGCTACACCTTC. It yields the protein CASSQDNPWGYTF.

This chain joins TRBV13 and TRBJ1-1; D is perhaps TRBD1 (6 bases). This CDR3 comprises 17 residues. Germline assignment: CDR1 PRHDT and CDR2 FYEKMQ (reference sequence). The V gene lost 7 bases and the J gene lost 1 base, with 22 bases spanning the gap. CDR3 in DNA: TGTGCCAGCAACGAACCGGACAGAGCTAGAGGGAACACTGAAGCTTTCTTT. Protein product: CASNEPDRARGNTEAFF. Filled out from reference TRBV13 and TRBJ1-1, the complete variable domain reads AAGVIQSPRHLIKEKRETATLKCYPIPRHDTVYWYQQGPGQDPQFLISFYEKMQSDKGSIPDRFSAQQFSDYHSELNMSSLELGDSALYFCASNEPDRARGNTEAFFGQGTRLTVV.

Written as DNA, the CDR3 is TGTGCCAGCAGCCTTACCAAAAACATTCAGTACTTC. This encodes CASSLTKNIQYF. This sequence joins TRBV11-2 and TRBJ2-4; D is undetermined. The CDR3 covers 12 residues. Trimming stripped 5 bases from V and 2 bases from J, with 4 bases between. The germline V gene has CDR1 SGHAT and CDR2 FQNNGV.

This clone occurred once. The rearrangement links TRBV27 to TRBJ2-1; TRBD2 aligns across 10 bases. This CDR3 spans 16 amino acids. V shed 5 bases, J shed 7 bases, and the junction held 11 bases outside the gene matches. Germline CDR1 reads MNHEY; CDR2 reads SMNVEV (reference sequence). The CDR3 coding sequence is TGTGCCAGCAGTGGACTAGCGGAATCTCCATTGAATGAGCAGTTCTTC. It codes for CASSGLAESPLNEQFF.

This clone was seen a few times. The chain is built from TRBV27 and TRBJ2-7; D is unresolved. The CDR3 has 16 residues. Germline V gene data show CDR1 as MNHEY and CDR2 as SMNVEV (reference sequence). V was cut by 1 base and J by 1 base, with 14 bases left in between. CDR3 coding DNA: TGTGCCAGCAGTTTATTAACACCCGACCCATCCTACGAGCAGTACTTC. Translated, it gives CASSLLTPDPSYEQYF.

This chain links TRBV9 with TRBJ2-2; TRBD2 aligns across 15 bases. The V gene end was trimmed by 0 bases and the J gene end by 7 bases; junction bases not matched to a gene: 10. The CDR3 is 19 amino acids. Germline V lookup: CDR1 SGDLS, CDR2 YYNGEE. CDR3 coding DNA: TGTGCCAGCAGCGTAGAGTCAGGACTAGCGGGAGGGCCCGGCGGGGAGCTGTTTTTT. As protein: CASSVESGLAGGPGGELFF.

The chain carries TRBV7-2 and TRBJ1-2; 7 bases align to TRBD1. With V trimmed by 5 bases and J by 4 bases, 10 bases remained unmatched. Germline values: CDR1 SGHTA, CDR2 FQGNSA. The CDR3 length is 15 residues. The chain's CDR3 is CASSPTYTGAYGYTF. The CDR3 DNA is TGTGCCAGCAGCCCGACCTATACAGGGGCCTATGGCTACACCTTC.

The rearrangement joins TRBV27 to TRBJ1-5; TRBD1 aligns across 7 bases. This CDR3 contains 13 residues. Germline CDR1 MNHEY, CDR2 SMNVEV (reference sequence). V lost 3 bases, J lost 5 bases, and 1 base stayed unmatched. The CDR3: CASSFDRDQPQHF. In DNA, the CDR3 is TGTGCCAGCAGTTTTGACAGGGATCAGCCCCAGCATTTT.

Comments on this clone: This sample includes further DNA sequences coding for the same CDR3. The chain employs TRBV4-1 and TRBJ2-1; no clear D gene. There are 13 residues in the CDR3. Per the germline V gene, CDR1 is MGHRA and CDR2 is YSYEKL. V lost 0 bases and J 7 bases, leaving 7 bases between the germline ends. This CDR3 is CASSQDSSNEQFF. The CDR3 DNA sequence: TGCGCCAGCAGCCAAGACAGTTCGAATGAGCAGTTCTTC.